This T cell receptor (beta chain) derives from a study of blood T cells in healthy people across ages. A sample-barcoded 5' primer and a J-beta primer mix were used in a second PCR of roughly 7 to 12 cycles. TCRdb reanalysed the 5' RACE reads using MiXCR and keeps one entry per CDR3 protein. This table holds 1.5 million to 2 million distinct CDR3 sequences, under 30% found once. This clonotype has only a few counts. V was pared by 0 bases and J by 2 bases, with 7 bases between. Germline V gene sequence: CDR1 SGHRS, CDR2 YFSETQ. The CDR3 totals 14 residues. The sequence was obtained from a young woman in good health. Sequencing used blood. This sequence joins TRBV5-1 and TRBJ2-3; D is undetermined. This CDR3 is CASSLDPLTDTQYF. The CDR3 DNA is TGCGCCAGCAGCTTGGACCCGCTCACAGATACGCAGTATTTT.